The source of this TCR beta chain is a study of blood T cell repertoires in COVID-19. Turning to the study itself: Specimens from acute and convalescent COVID-19 originated in the United States, Italy and Spain. PBMCs, B-cell-depleted T cells, or T cells provided the cDNA or gDNA that made up the material.

CDR3 length: 19 residues. Germline V gene lookup returns CDR1 MNHEY and CDR2 SMNVEV (reference sequence). The V and J ends lost 0 bases and 2 bases respectively, with 17 bases between them. Authors' processing steps: Estimation of nucleated cell counts was performed using reference gene primer amplification. The data were produced by immunoSEQ multiplex PCR, yet TCRdb's version contains in-frame clones alone and is incomplete. V, J and clone size are those of that table, while D and trimming were read from the DNA. The sample carries approximately 200,000 clones, approximately 87% recorded once. The chain joins TRBV27 to TRBJ1-6; D is possibly TRBD1 (5 bases). This TCR was recovered from a man aged 55 to 69 who had recovered from COVID-19. Sequencing was carried out using peripheral blood. The CDR3 sequence is CASSLSPQGMKPYNSPLHF. In DNA form, the CDR3 reads TGTGCCAGCAGTTTATCCCCCCAGGGAATGAAGCCCTATAATTCACCCCTCCACTTT.